Given below is one T cell receptor (beta chain) in context. Its antigen remains unidentified. V lost 0 bases to trimming and J lost 1 base, with 15 bases between them. The CDR3 sequence is 17 residues long. Looked up from germline, CDR1 is KGHSH and CDR2 is LQKENI. Together with a sample-barcoded 5' primer, a J-beta primer mix was included in a second PCR lasting about 7 to 11 cycles. A tag from a template-switch adaptor with 12 random nucleotides marked each cDNA molecule. TCRdb ran MiXCR on the 5' RACE reads and lists one entry per CDR3 protein. The data hold approximately 1,000,000 distinct CDR3 sequences, with about two fifths observed a single time. The data are from a study of blood T cells in healthy people across ages. General observations from the study: Researchers deemed the diversity estimates from one million T cells underestimates. The study found more naive CD4+ cells and higher diversity in long-lived than aged donors.

The individuals who served as donors were healthy Caucasians living in Russia, aged roughly 6 to 100. The source is a man in his late teens or twenties in good health. What was sequenced was blood. The J gene is TRBJ1-1, the V gene TRBV18; perhaps TRBD1 as D (6 bases). As DNA, the CDR3 is TGTGCCAGCTCACCACCGAACAGAGGAGGGGGGAACACTGAAGCTTTCTTT. Protein sequence: CASSPPNRGGGNTEAFF.